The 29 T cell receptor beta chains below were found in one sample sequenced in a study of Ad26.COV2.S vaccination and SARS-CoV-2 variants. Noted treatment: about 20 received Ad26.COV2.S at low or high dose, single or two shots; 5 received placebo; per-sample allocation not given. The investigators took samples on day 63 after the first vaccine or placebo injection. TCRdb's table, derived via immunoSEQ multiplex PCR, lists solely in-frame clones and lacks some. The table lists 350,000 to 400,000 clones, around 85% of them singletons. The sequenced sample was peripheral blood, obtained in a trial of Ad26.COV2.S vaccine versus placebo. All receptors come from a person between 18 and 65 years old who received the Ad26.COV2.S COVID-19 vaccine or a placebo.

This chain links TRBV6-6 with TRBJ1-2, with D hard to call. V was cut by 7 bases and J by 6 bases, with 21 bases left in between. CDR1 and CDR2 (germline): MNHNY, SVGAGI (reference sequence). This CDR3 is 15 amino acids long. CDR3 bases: TGTGCCAGCACCCCCGATAACTTTAAGGTTCATGGCTACACCTTC. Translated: CASTPDNFKVHGYTF.

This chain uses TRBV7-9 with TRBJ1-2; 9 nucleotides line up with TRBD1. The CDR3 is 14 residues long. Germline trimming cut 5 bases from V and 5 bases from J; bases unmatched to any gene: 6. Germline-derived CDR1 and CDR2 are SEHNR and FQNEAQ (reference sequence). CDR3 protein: CASSASGQGYGYTF. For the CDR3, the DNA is TGTGCCAGCAGCGCTTCGGGACAGGGTTATGGCTACACCTTC.

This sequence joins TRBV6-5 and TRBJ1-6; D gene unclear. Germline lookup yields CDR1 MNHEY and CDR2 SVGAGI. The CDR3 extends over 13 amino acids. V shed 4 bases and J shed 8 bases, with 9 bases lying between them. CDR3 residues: CASSWNRDSPLHF. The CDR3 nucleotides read TGTGCCAGCAGTTGGAACAGAGATTCACCCCTCCACTTT.

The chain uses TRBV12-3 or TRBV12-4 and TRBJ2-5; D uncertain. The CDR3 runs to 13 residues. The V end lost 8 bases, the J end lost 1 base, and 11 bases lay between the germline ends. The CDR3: CASGHAAQETQYF. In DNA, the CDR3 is TGTGCCAGCGGGCACGCGGCCCAAGAGACCCAGTACTTC.

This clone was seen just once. The CDR3 reads CASSLGLAEETQYF. CDR3 sequence (DNA): TGTGCCAGCAGCCTAGGCCTGGCAGAAGAGACCCAGTACTTC. The chain has TRBV11-3 and TRBJ2-5; D ambiguous. The CDR3 consists of 14 residues. Looked up from germline, CDR1 is SGHNT and CDR2 is YENEEA. The V end lost 5 bases, the J end lost 3 bases, and 13 bases lay between the germline ends. The variable domain in full, with the rest retrieved from reference TRBV11-3 and TRBJ2-5, is EAGVVQSPRYKIIEKKQPVAFWCNPISGHNTLYWYLQNLGQGPELLIRYENEEAVDDSQLPKDRFSAERLKGVDSTLKIQPAELGDSAVYLCASSLGLAEETQYFGPGTRLLVL.

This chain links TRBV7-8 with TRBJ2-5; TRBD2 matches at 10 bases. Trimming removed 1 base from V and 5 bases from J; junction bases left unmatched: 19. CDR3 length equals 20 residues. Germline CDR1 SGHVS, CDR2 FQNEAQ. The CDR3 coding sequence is TGTGCCAGCAGCTTAGGTTTTGGCCTAGCGGGGGAGTTTAGTATGGAGACCCAGTACTTC. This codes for CASSLGFGLAGEFSMETQYF. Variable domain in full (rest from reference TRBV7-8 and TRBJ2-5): GAGVSQSPRYKVAKRGQDVALRCDPISGHVSLFWYQQALGQGPEFLTYFQNEAQLDKSGLPSDRFFAERPEGSVSTLKIQRTQQEDSAVYLCASSLGFGLAGEFSMETQYFGPGTRLLVL.

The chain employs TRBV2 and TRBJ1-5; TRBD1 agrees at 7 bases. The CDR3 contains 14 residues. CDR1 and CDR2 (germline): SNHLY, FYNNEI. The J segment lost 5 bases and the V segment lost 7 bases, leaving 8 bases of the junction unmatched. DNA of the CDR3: TGTGCCAGCAACCACAGGGGCCAGTATCAGCCCCAGCATTTT. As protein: CASNHRGQYQPQHF.

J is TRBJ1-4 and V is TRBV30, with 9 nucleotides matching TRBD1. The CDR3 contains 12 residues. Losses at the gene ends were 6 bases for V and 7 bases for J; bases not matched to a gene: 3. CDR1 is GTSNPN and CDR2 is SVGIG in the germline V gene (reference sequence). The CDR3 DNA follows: TGTGCCTGCCCGACAGGGGGTGAAAAACTGTTTTTT. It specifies CACPTGGEKLFF.

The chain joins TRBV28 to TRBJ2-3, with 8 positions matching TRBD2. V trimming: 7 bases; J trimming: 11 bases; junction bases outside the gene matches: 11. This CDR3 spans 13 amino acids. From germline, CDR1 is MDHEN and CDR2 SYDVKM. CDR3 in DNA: TGTGCCAGCAATGCCCGGGGGGGTAAAGGGCAGTATTTT. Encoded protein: CASNARGGKGQYF. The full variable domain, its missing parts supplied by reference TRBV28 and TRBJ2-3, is DVKVTQSSRYLVKRTGEKVFLECVQDMDHENMFWYRQDPGLGLRLIYFSYDVKMKEKGDIPEGYSVSREKKERFSLILESASTNQTSMYLCASNARGGKGQYFGPGTRLTVL.

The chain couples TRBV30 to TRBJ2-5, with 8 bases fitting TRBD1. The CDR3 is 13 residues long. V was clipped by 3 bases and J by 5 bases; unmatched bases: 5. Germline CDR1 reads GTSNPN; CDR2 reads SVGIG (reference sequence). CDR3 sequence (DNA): TGTGCCTGGAGAGACAGGGGAGTGGAGACCCAGTACTTC. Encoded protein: CAWRDRGVETQYF.

CDR3 in amino acids: CASSRQGLDTEAFF. CDR3 DNA: TGTGCCAGCAGTCGCCAGGGGTTGGACACTGAAGCTTTCTTT. The V and J genes are TRBV6-6 and TRBJ1-1; maybe TRBD1 (6 bases). Germline V gives CDR1 MNHNY, CDR2 SVGAGI (reference sequence). Trimming cost V 5 bases and J 3 bases, with 13 bases left between them. CDR3 length: 14 amino acids.

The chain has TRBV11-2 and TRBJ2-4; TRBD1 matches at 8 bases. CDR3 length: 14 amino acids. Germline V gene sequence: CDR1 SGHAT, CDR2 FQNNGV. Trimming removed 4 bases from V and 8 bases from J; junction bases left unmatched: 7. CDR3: CASSYGQGADIQYF. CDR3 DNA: TGTGCCAGCAGCTACGGTCAGGGGGCTGACATTCAGTACTTC.

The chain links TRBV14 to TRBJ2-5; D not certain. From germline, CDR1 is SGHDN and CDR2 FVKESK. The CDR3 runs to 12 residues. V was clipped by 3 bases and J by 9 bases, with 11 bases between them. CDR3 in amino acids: CASSQLEGPQYF. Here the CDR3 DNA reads TGTGCCAGCAGCCAGTTGGAAGGTCCCCAGTACTTC.

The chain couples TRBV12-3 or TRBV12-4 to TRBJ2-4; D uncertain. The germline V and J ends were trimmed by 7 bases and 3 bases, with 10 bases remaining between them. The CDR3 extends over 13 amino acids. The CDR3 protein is CASTLWDKNIQYF. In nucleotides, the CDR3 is TGTGCCAGCACATTATGGGACAAAAACATTCAGTACTTC.

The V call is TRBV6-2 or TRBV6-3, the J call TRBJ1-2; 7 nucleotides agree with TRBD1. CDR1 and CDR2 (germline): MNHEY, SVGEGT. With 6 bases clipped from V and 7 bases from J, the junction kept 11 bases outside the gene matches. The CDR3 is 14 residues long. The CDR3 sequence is CASSATYRGGGYTF. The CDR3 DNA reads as TGTGCCAGCAGCGCAACCTACAGGGGAGGTGGCTACACCTTC.

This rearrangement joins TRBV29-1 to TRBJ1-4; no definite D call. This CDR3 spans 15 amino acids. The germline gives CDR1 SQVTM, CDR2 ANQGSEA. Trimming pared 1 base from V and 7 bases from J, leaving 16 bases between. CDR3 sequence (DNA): TGCAGCGTTGAAGTCAGCGGCCTTTTCGGTGAAAAACTGTTTTTT. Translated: CSVEVSGLFGEKLFF.

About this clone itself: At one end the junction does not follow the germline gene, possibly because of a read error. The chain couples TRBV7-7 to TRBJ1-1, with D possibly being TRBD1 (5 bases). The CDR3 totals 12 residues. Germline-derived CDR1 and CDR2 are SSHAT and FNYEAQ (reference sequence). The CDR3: CASSLIDSEAFF. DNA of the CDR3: TGTGCTAGCAGCTTAATAGACAGCGAAGCTTTCTTT.

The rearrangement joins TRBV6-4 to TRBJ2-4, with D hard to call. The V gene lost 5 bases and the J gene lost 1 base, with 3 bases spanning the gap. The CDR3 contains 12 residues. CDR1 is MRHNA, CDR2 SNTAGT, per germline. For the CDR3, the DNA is TGTGCCAGCAGTAAGGCCAAAAACATTCAGTACTTC. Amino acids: CASSKAKNIQYF.

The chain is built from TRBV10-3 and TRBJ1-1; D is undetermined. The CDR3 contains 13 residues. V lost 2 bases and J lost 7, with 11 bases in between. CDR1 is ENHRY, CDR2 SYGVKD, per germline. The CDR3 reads CAISERGLDEAFF. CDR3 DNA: TGTGCCATCAGTGAGAGAGGGTTGGATGAAGCTTTCTTT.

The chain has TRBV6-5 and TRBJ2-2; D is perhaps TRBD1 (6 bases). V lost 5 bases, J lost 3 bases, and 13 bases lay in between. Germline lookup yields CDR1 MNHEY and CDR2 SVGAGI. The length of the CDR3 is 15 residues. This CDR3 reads CASSLTGTHTGELFF. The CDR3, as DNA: TGTGCCAGCAGTCTAACAGGGACCCACACCGGGGAGCTGTTTTTT.

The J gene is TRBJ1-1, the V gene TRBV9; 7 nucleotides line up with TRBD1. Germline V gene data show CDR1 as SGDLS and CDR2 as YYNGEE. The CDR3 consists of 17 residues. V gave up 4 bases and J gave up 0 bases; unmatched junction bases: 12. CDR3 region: CASSPSGGGGMNTEAFF. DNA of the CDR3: TGTGCCAGCAGCCCCTCAGGGGGTGGGGGGATGAACACTGAAGCTTTCTTT.

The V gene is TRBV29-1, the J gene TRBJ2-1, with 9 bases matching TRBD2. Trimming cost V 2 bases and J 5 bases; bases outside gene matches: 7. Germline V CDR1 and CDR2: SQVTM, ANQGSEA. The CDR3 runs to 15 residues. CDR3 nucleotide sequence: TGCAGCGTTGAATGGCGGGGGGGCCTGAACAATGAGCAGTTCTTC. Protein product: CSVEWRGGLNNEQFF.

The CDR3 region has the DNA TGTGCCAGCAGCTTAGCTTTGCGGGGCGGCGGGGAGACCCAGTACTTC. Its protein product is CASSLALRGGGETQYF. This chain connects TRBV7-9 to TRBJ2-5; D possibly corresponds to TRBD2 (6 bases). In germline, CDR1 is SEHNR, CDR2 FQNEAQ (reference sequence). V lost 0 bases and J lost 5, with 16 bases in between. The CDR3 sequence is 16 residues long.

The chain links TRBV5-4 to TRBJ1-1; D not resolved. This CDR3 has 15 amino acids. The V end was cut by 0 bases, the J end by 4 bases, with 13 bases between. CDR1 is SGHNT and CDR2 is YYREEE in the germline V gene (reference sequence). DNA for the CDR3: TGTGCCAGCAGCTTGGTCTCCTCGGAGGGCACTGAAGCTTTCTTT. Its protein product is CASSLVSSEGTEAFF.

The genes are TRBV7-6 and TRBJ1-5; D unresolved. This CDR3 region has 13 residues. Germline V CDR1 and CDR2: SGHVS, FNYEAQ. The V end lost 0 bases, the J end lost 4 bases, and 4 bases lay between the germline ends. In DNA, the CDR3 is TGTGCCAGCAGCTTAGCGCGTAATCAGCCCCAGCATTTT. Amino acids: CASSLARNQPQHF.

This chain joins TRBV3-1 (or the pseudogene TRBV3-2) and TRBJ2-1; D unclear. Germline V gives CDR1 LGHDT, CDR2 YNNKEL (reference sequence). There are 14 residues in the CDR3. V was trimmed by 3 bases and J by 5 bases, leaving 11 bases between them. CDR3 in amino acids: CASSHRSLHNEQFF. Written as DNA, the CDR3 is TGTGCCAGCAGCCACCGGTCTCTACACAATGAGCAGTTCTTC.

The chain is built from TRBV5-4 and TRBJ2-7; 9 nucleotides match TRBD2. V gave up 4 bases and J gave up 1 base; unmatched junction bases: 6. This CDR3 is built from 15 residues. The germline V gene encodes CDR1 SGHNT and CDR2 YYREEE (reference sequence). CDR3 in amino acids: CASSIDSGGSYEQYF. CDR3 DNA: TGTGCCAGCAGCATCGATAGCGGGGGATCCTACGAGCAGTACTTC. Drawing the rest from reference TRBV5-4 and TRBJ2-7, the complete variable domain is ETGVTQSPTHLIKTRGQQVTLRCSSQSGHNTVSWYQQALGQGPQFIFQYYREEENGRGNFPPRFSGLQFPNYSSELNVNALELDDSALYLCASSIDSGGSYEQYFGPGTRLTVT.

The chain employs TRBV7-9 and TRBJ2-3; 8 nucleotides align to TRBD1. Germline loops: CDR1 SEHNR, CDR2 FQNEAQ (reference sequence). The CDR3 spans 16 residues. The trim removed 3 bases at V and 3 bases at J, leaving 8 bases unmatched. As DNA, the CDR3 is TGTGCCAGCAGCTTGACCAGGACAGGGCTGACAGATACGCAGTATTTT. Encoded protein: CASSLTRTGLTDTQYF.

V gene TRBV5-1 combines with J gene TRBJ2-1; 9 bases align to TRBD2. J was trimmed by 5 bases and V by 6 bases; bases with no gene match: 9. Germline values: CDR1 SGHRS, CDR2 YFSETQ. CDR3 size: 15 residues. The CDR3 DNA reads TGCGCCAGCACCCTGGGGGCTAGCGGGGACAATGAGCAGTTCTTC. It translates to CASTLGASGDNEQFF.